This TCR beta chain was profiled in a study of cytomegalovirus exposure and HLA in healthy donors (dated by TCRdb to about 2017). Concerning the study at large: An earlier analysis of approximately 590 of the donors reported roughly 300 Gb of sequence data and roughly 100 million unique TCR beta sequences from approximately 180 million T cells. Donor age, sex, ethnicity and CMV serostatus were compiled alongside the repertoire data. In a later genetic analysis, genome-wide SNP genotypes for about three fifths of the roughly 670 donors were used, and that subset was treated as a discovery cohort. Roughly five DR-DQ haplotypes were treated as single units for association and clustering because of strong linkage in the cohort. High-throughput TCR immunosequencing, statistical association of individual TCRs with disease status, and machine learning were combined to predict cytomegalovirus infection status. Class I and class II HLA loci were covered by the typing at four-digit resolution. About 320 gigabases of sequencing data and tens of millions of unique TCR sequences were included in an early release covering 550 to 800 HLA-typed donors. Typing coverage varied by locus: roughly 629-630 donors for A, B, C, DRB1 and DQB1; more than 500 for DQA1; about 590 for DPA1; about 450 for DPB1. In a later analysis, previously published TCR beta repertoires from roughly 710 donors were re-analyzed and high-resolution HLA genotyping was added so that TCR occurrence patterns could be studied. Rather than drawing on any new phenotypic data, the later analysis identified candidate immune exposures from TCR beta sequences and the way those sequences occurred across donors. A separate validation cohort of roughly 130 different subjects was used in addition to the roughly 700-subject first cohort. The study profiled the T cell repertoires of hundreds of subjects by immunosequencing and related them to cytomegalovirus serostatus. Among roughly 400 genotyped donors of the cohort, an average of around 240,000 unique TCR beta nucleotide sequences were sequenced per donor, roughly a sixth of them non-productive. Every repertoire in the discovery cohort had been generated on one and the same sequencing platform. An earlier analysis of a few hundred of the donors applied high-throughput TCR beta sequencing to assess whether each TCR beta V gene segment acted as functional or pseudogenic. Of the roughly 410 genotyped donors, 80% to 90% were placed in the genetic ancestry cluster associated with self-reported Caucasian donors. The study aimed to test whether signatures of past pathogen exposure could be identified by cataloging public T cell receptors. Points the paper makes about the study in general: A cluster of highly shared sequence variants was judged likely to represent a technical artifact of the sequencing pipeline. The study listed 150 to 200 TCR beta chains as associated with cytomegalovirus. Compared with equally common non-associated chains, HLA-associated TCR beta chains in a later analysis were more clonally expanded and had lower generation probabilities. In a later genetic analysis, a missense DCLRE1C variant was associated with V-gene and J-gene trimming of TCR beta chains, and the association was replicated in an independent cohort. A few of the identified cytomegalovirus-associated TCR beta chains were confirmed in vitro to be specific for cytomegalovirus antigens. When HLA alleles, especially DR and DQ, strongly co-occurred, attributing TCR associations to individual alleles was difficult. In a later analysis, the rate of TCR association differed among HLA loci, with DRB1 alleles having the most associated TCRs and HLA-C alleles having the fewest. Some IMGT-functional V segments, including TRBV6-2 and TRBV6-3, could not be told apart with the 87-base-pair reads, so those segments were excluded. In an earlier analysis of some 500 of the donors, most TCR beta V segments appeared in productive rearrangements about 87% or about 30% of the time, broadly matching IMGT annotations. HLA typing was unavailable for some donors at each locus, so association tests used only the typed subset. Most TCR sequences were seen in very few donors, while some public TCRs were found in many individuals. According to a later analysis, most CMV-associated TCR beta chains appeared to be HLA-restricted, and the HLA associations seemed to be driven largely by CMV exposure. Only TCR beta chains were sequenced in this cohort, and the absence of alpha or paired-chain data limited detectable features. Linkage disequilibrium might explain the correlated functional status among segregating V segments, but an unknown experimental factor could not be ruled out. CMV serostatus was the only immune exposure information available for the cohort. Compared with the roughly 720-donor mean, donors in an Asian-associated ancestry cluster had fewer N-insertions in productive TCRs, according to a later genetic analysis. It was suggested by the authors that the approach could potentially be generalized to other disease states and immunological phenotypes. A further reported finding was that TCR beta sequences accurately predicted the HLA-A and HLA-B alleles for most subjects in the first cohort. In both the original and validation cohorts, the classifier was reported to diagnose cytomegalovirus status with high specificity and sensitivity. In a later analysis, several top co-occurrence clusters were reported to appear linked to parvovirus B19, influenza, CMV and Epstein-Barr virus. At a false discovery rate of 0.05, a later analysis linked 15,000 to 20,000 TCR beta sequences to specific HLA alleles. Because counts were too low, some 17 rarely observed V segments, including chromosome 9 orphons, were excluded from the earlier analysis of under 650 of the donors. Sequencing depth was assumed to be roughly uniform across donors in the presence/absence analyses, though that assumption may not hold.

In total, fewer than 750 healthy bone marrow donors made up the cohort. At the time of sampling, all cohort members were nominally healthy, though unrecorded immune exposures were likely present. The donor tested CMV seronegative, placing the donor among the 300 to 450 seronegative members of the cohort. Every donor gave a peripheral blood sample, and the peripheral blood mononuclear cells from that sample were used for TCR beta sequencing. The Qiagen DNeasy Blood Extraction Kit was used to extract genomic DNA from the blood cell samples. With regard to this clone: Its cognate antigen has yet to be identified. No much larger clone exists at a distance of one base, and base qualities are not known.

Library construction relied on the immunoSEQ multiplex PCR assay. For the multiplex PCR, a mixture combining 60 forward primers for TCR Vbeta segments and 13 reverse primers for TCR Jbeta segments was used. The CDR3 region of rearranged TCR beta genes was amplified from genomic DNA by a multiplex PCR assay. The Illumina HiSeq System was used to sequence the amplified TCR beta libraries as 87-base-pair reads. On the study's bioinformatics: A later analysis counted tens of millions of unique TCR beta chains across the 670 or so repertoires, and some 11 million of these chains were shared by at least two donors. Raw reads were error-corrected and collapsed into unique sequences with a nearest-neighbor algorithm that merged closely related sequences to remove PCR and sequencing errors. Alignment of CDR3 sequences to IMGT reference sequences was used to assign V, D and J gene segments. For a sequence to be retained, at least a six-nucleotide match to both a V gene segment and a J gene segment was required. Rearrangements were classified as productive when the CDR3 lacked stop codons and remained in frame with V and J, and all other rearrangements were classified as non-productive. Following IMGT convention, CDR3 was defined as the stretch from the second conserved V-encoded cysteine to the conserved J-encoded phenylalanine. The earlier analysis of 500 to 650 of the donors excluded any sequence lacking an unambiguous match to a single V gene segment. In an earlier analysis of more than 500 of the donors, a V segment was called functional when productive rearrangements were above 56.7%, and segregating when the standard deviation between donors exceeded 5%. A statistical classification framework was built to diagnose cytomegalovirus status from the catalog of TCR beta chain sequences. V and J gene assignment, in a later analysis, came from comparing TCR nucleotide sequences with IMGT/GENE-DB human TR gene sequences. The TCRdist pipeline was used in a later analysis to assign CDR3 sequences and most-parsimonious VDJ recombination scenarios. A later analysis defined each TCR beta chain by its CDR3 amino acid sequence plus V-gene family, and excluded reads lacking a unique V-gene family. As a way to deal with suspected cross-contamination and a sequencing artifact, a later analysis dropped 450 to 700 nucleotide sequences that were highly shared and had low generation probability. In a later analysis, a clonal expansion index for each public chain was calculated from normalized within-repertoire ranks of inferred template counts. A later analysis computed generation probabilities with a VDJ recombination model fitted to out-of-frame rearrangements, and checked the results against IGoR. Hypergeometric tests were used in a later analysis to score TCR-TCR, TCR-HLA and TCR-CMV co-occurrence, with a repertoire-size bias correction applied to the TCR pairs. False discovery rates were estimated in a later analysis by permuting HLA or CMV assignments 20 times. In a later analysis, co-occurring TCRs were grouped using DBSCAN, and TCRdist sequence similarity was added for clustering within HLA-allele-positive subsets. Repertoires with fewer than 30,000 or more than 120,000 public chains, plus five repertoires with anomalous nucleotide sharing, were excluded from co-occurrence clustering. TCRdb re-hosts the immuneACCESS table, in-frame sequences only. Its copies lack some clones; in the studies checked, an unresolved V gene accounts for under half of them, and the cause for the rest is not known. That table furnishes V, J and clone size, whereas the DNA furnished D and trimming. Across this sample there are about 150,000 clones, with over 65% seen only once. The ten most abundant clones make up 3% to 3.5% of the sample.

Per the germline V gene, SGHTA is the CDR1 and FQGNSA is the CDR2. From the cysteine through the phenylalanine, the CDR3 covers 14 amino acids. Left in the record is the CDR3 DNA by itself, 42 bases read in frame from the first base. Germline trimming: 1 base from V, 6 bases from J; junction bases outside gene matches: 2. The sequence came from a woman in her forties in good health and CMV-seronegative. The chain employs TRBV7-2 and TRBJ2-3; 9 bases in between match TRBD2. Material: PBMCs. Here is the DNA: TGTGCCAGCAGCTTAGGCGGGGGGGCGGATACGCAGTATTTT. This yields the protein CASSLGGGADTQYF.